This TCR beta chain was captured by sequencing in a study of control samples from healthy donors and cancer patients. Produced via immunoSEQ multiplex PCR; TCRdb's table is partial and in-frame only. The table records 100,000 to 130,000 clones, around 80% of them present only once. The ends were cut back, 3 bases at V and 4 bases at J, with 9 bases in the middle. There are 13 residues in the CDR3. The germline V gene encodes CDR1 MDHEN and CDR2 SYDVKM. The receptor comes from a man aged 18 to 30 in good health. The sequencing sample was made of blood. This chain connects TRBV28 to TRBJ1-2; D perhaps matches TRBD1 (5 bases). The CDR3 region is CASSLRGLYGYTF. In DNA, the CDR3 is TGTGCCAGCAGTTTGCGGGGACTCTATGGCTACACCTTC.